The 29 T cell receptor beta chains listed next were all sequenced from one sample in a study of shared clonotypes between healthy human individuals. Libraries were prepared by immunoSEQ multiplex PCR; TCRdb keeps only in-frame clonotypes and omits some of them. Here the sample spans about 490,000 clones, 76% being singletons. Sequencing was performed on PBMCs. The source of these receptors is a woman aged 40-49 years in good health. Some clones in this sample may be carry-over from other donors' samples.

The chain couples TRBV7-7 to TRBJ2-5; D may be TRBD2 (5 bases). This CDR3 region has 14 residues. The germline V gene has CDR1 SSHAT and CDR2 FNYEAQ (reference sequence). V was clipped by 1 base and J by 2 bases, with 8 bases between them. Here the CDR3 reads CASSLGSGQETQYF. For the CDR3, the DNA is TGTGCCAGCAGCTTAGGCTCGGGACAAGAGACCCAGTACTTC.

This clone turned up a few times. The chain has TRBV11-1 and TRBJ2-7; 10 bases align to TRBD1. The CDR3 consists of 15 residues. V lost 6 bases and J lost 6; bases outside the gene matches: 11. The V gene's germline CDR1 is SGHAT and CDR2 FQDESV (reference sequence). Written as DNA, the CDR3 is TGTGCCAGCAGTCCCGGGACAGGGGAAGCCGTCGAGCAGTACTTC. It encodes CASSPGTGEAVEQYF.

The V and J genes are TRBV7-9 and TRBJ2-7; 13 bases are a match to TRBD2. This CDR3 region has 16 residues. The germline gives CDR1 SEHNR, CDR2 FQNEAQ (reference sequence). V dropped 4 bases and J dropped 5; count of bases not matched to a gene: 8. CDR3 nucleotides: TGTGCCAGCAGCTCATTTACGACTAGCGGGAGGAACGAGCAGTACTTC. This translates into CASSSFTTSGRNEQYF.

Of note for this clone: A far bigger clonotype differs at one base, so this is likely a read error. The chain joins TRBV29-1 to TRBJ1-1, with 7 positions matching TRBD1. Germline V gene data show CDR1 as SQVTM and CDR2 as ANQGSEA. The CDR3 contains 12 residues. V lost 7 bases and J lost 4; bases outside the gene matches: 6. The CDR3 sequence: CSGGQQSTEAFF. Written as DNA, the CDR3 is TGCAGCGGGGGACAGCAGAGCACTGAAGCTTTCTTT.

The chain uses TRBV19 and TRBJ1-2; D gene unclear. Trimming stripped 1 base from V and 7 bases from J, with 7 bases between. Germline V gives CDR1 LNHDA, CDR2 SQIVND (reference sequence). CDR3 size: 12 residues. The CDR3 spells CASSIGRLGYTF. CDR3 bases: TGTGCCAGTAGTATAGGTCGCCTTGGCTACACCTTC.

The genes are TRBV5-1 and TRBJ1-5; D is ambiguous. The CDR3 contains 14 residues. The V end was cut by 4 bases, the J end by 4 bases, with 12 bases between. Germline CDR1 reads SGHRS; CDR2 reads YFSETQ. CDR3 nucleotides: TGCGCCAGCAGCCCAGGACCTTCGAATCAGCCCCAGCATTTT. It translates to CASSPGPSNQPQHF.

This clone occurred once. V is TRBV10-3 and J is TRBJ2-3; D remains ambiguous. CDR3 length: 13 residues. Between the trimmed V and J ends, which lost 8 bases and 4 bases, there was a span of 13 bases. The germline CDR1 and CDR2 sequences are ENHRY and SYGVKD. The CDR3 bases are TGTGCCATCCGGTGGGAAGGCGCAGATACGCAGTATTTT. This sequence encodes CAIRWEGADTQYF.

This chain connects TRBV6-5 to TRBJ1-2; tentatively, D is TRBD1 (5 bases). Looked up from germline, CDR1 is MNHEY and CDR2 is SVGAGI. This CDR3 has 14 residues. The ends were cut back, 3 bases at V and 1 base at J, with 9 bases in the middle. CDR3 residues: CASSYGTHNYGYTF. The CDR3 DNA sequence: TGTGCCAGCAGTTATGGGACGCATAACTATGGCTACACCTTC.

The chain recombines TRBV18 with TRBJ1-2; 7 bases are a match to TRBD1. J gave up 5 bases and V 3 bases, and 6 bases lay outside the gene matches. The CDR3 runs to 14 residues. The germline V gene has CDR1 KGHSH and CDR2 LQKENI. CDR3 amino acids: CASSPVGGQYGYTF. The DNA for the CDR3 is TGTGCCAGCTCACCGGTAGGGGGACAGTATGGCTACACCTTC.

The DNA for the CDR3 is TGTGCCAGCAGTGGGGAATTGGGACAGGCGGGCGAGACCCAGTACTTC. This encodes CASSGELGQAGETQYF. The chain has TRBV2 and TRBJ2-5; 8 bases align to TRBD1. The CDR3 has 16 amino acids. Germline CDR1 SNHLY, CDR2 FYNNEI. V dropped 4 bases and J dropped 5; count of bases not matched to a gene: 12.

Only one count was recorded for this clone. This chain links TRBV7-2 with TRBJ2-7, with D perhaps assigned TRBD1 or TRBD2 (6 bases each). Germline loops: CDR1 SGHTA, CDR2 FQGNSA. Deletions cut 4 bases from V and 6 bases from J, with 16 bases between. CDR3 size: 14 residues. CDR3 protein: CASSWTAGGSEQYF. The CDR3 coding sequence is TGTGCCAGCAGCTGGACAGCCGGAGGGTCCGAGCAGTACTTC.

The chain uses TRBV14 and TRBJ1-5, with D hard to call. V lost 4 bases to trimming and J lost 3 bases, with 7 bases between them. The CDR3 runs 13 residues. Per germline, CDR1 SGHDN and CDR2 FVKESK. DNA of the CDR3: TGTGCCAGCAGCCTTTTCACCAATCAGCCCCAGCATTTT. It encodes CASSLFTNQPQHF.

V usage is TRBV15 and J usage is TRBJ1-1, with unresolved D. This CDR3 comprises 16 residues. The germline gives CDR1 LNHNV, CDR2 YYDKDF (reference sequence). With 3 bases removed from V and 0 bases from J, the gap between germline ends came to 14 bases. Written as DNA, the CDR3 is TGTGCCACCAGCAGCAGAGGTCCACAGCTGAACACTGAAGCTTTCTTT. Residues: CATSSRGPQLNTEAFF.

The V gene is TRBV15, the J gene TRBJ2-3; TRBD2 matches 7 bases. With 0 bases clipped from V and 4 bases from J, the junction kept 4 bases outside the gene matches. Germline lookup yields CDR1 LNHNV and CDR2 YYDKDF (reference sequence). The CDR3 is 15 residues long. DNA of the CDR3: TGTGCCACCAGCAGAGATGGGCTAGCGGCAGATACGCAGTATTTT. It specifies CATSRDGLAADTQYF.

The J gene is TRBJ1-2, the V gene TRBV11-2, with 7 bases identical to TRBD1. Germline loops: CDR1 SGHAT, CDR2 FQNNGV. The CDR3 covers 14 residues. V lost 1 base to trimming and J lost 5 bases; unmatched junction nucleotides: 4. CDR3: CASSLGQGGYGYTF. In nucleotides, the CDR3 is TGTGCCAGCAGCTTAGGACAGGGCGGGTATGGCTACACCTTC.

The chain has TRBV11-2 and TRBJ2-2; TRBD1 might be the D (5 bases). The CDR3 loop spans 13 amino acids. Trimming stripped 6 bases from V and 6 bases from J, with 11 bases between. Germline V gene sequence: CDR1 SGHAT, CDR2 FQNNGV. The DNA for the CDR3 is TGTGCCAGCAGTTCCCGGACATCCGGGGAGCTGTTTTTT. It yields the protein CASSSRTSGELFF.

The chain recombines TRBV10-3 with TRBJ1-4, with D possibly being TRBD1 (5 bases). CDR3 length: 16 residues. Deletions cut 3 bases from V and 0 bases from J, with 11 bases between. Germline V lookup: CDR1 ENHRY, CDR2 SYGVKD. The CDR3 bases are TGTGCCATCAGTGAAGGGGCGACCTCAACTAATGAAAAACTGTTTTTT. The encoded protein is CAISEGATSTNEKLFF.

This clone has just a few counts. The chain uses TRBV5-6 and TRBJ2-7; D unresolved. The CDR3 extends over 15 amino acids. Germline V gives CDR1 SGHDT, CDR2 YYEEEE. The V gene lost 1 base and the J gene lost 0 bases, with 11 bases spanning the gap. CDR3 DNA sequence: TGTGCCAGCAGCTTGTTCGGCAGTACCTCCTACGAGCAGTACTTC. It encodes CASSLFGSTSYEQYF. Full variable domain (missing parts from reference TRBV5-6 and TRBJ2-7): DAGVTQSPTHLIKTRGQQVTLRCSPKSGHDTVSWYQQALGQGPQFIFQYYEEEERQRGNFPDRFSGHQFPNYSSELNVNALLLGDSALYLCASSLFGSTSYEQYFGPGTRLTVT.

The chain has TRBV28 and TRBJ2-7; 10 bases match TRBD2. Per germline, CDR1 MDHEN and CDR2 SYDVKM. The CDR3 runs to 14 residues. V lost 8 bases to trimming and J lost 3 bases; unmatched junction nucleotides: 7. The CDR3 is CASGDSGRDYEQYF. The CDR3 DNA is TGTGCCAGCGGGGACAGCGGGAGGGACTACGAGCAGTACTTC. The whole variable domain, remainder taken from reference TRBV28 and TRBJ2-7, is DVKVTQSSRYLVKRTGEKVFLECVQDMDHENMFWYRQDPGLGLRLIYFSYDVKMKEKGDIPEGYSVSREKKERFSLILESASTNQTSMYLCASGDSGRDYEQYFGPGTRLTVT.

This clone came up once. The V gene is TRBV2, the J gene TRBJ2-7; no clear D gene. This CDR3 is built from 14 residues. Germline CDR1 SNHLY, CDR2 FYNNEI. V lost 1 base, J lost 2 bases, and 9 bases lay in between. The CDR3 region is CASSEGQVPYEQYF. DNA of the CDR3: TGTGCCAGCAGTGAAGGGCAGGTACCCTACGAGCAGTACTTC.

The chain links TRBV14 to TRBJ2-2; a weak D match, TRBD2 (6 bases). V dropped 0 bases and J dropped 2 bases, with 10 bases sitting between them. Germline V gene lookup returns CDR1 SGHDN and CDR2 FVKESK. The CDR3 runs to 16 residues. This chain's CDR3 is CASSQDRGSNTGELFF. Written as DNA, the CDR3 is TGTGCCAGCAGCCAAGATCGGGGGTCCAACACCGGGGAGCTGTTTTTT.

This sequence joins TRBV7-3 and TRBJ2-2, with D unclear. Trimming took 2 bases from V and 7 from J, leaving 11 bases between them. CDR1 and CDR2 (germline): SGHTA, FQGTGA. CDR3 length: 14 residues. As DNA, the CDR3 is TGTGCCAGCAGCTTAGACGGGTTTGGCGGGGAGCTGTTTTTT. It translates to CASSLDGFGGELFF.

In regard to this clone: Since a much larger clone is just one base distant, this may be a read error. The V call is TRBV29-1, the J call TRBJ1-2; D unresolved. The germline V gene has CDR1 SQVTM and CDR2 ANQGSEA. This CDR3 has 14 residues. Trimming took 0 bases from V and 5 from J, leaving 13 bases between them. The CDR3 protein is CSVEDPGGEYGYTF. For the CDR3, the DNA is TGCAGCGTTGAAGATCCCGGAGGCGAATATGGCTACACCTTC. The variable domain in full, completed from reference TRBV29-1 and TRBJ1-2, reads SAVISQKPSRDICQRGTSLTIQCQVDSQVTMMFWYRQQPGQSLTLIATANQGSEATYESGFVIDKFPISRPNLTFSTLTVSNMSPEDSSIYLCSVEDPGGEYGYTFGSGTRLTVV.

This chain connects TRBV11-2 to TRBJ2-7; maybe TRBD1 (7 bases). Trimming cost V 5 bases and J 3 bases, with 11 bases left between them. Germline V gene sequence: CDR1 SGHAT, CDR2 FQNNGV. The CDR3 is 13 residues long. CDR3 in amino acids: CASSQGGLYEQYF. In DNA, the CDR3 is TGTGCCAGCAGCCAGGGGGGCCTCTACGAGCAGTACTTC.

This clone appeared a few times. V and J are TRBV25-1 and TRBJ2-1, with 10 bases identical to TRBD2. This CDR3 is built from 14 residues. Trimming removed 4 bases from V and 7 bases from J; junction bases left unmatched: 4. Germline CDR1 is MGHDK and CDR2 is SYGVNS. The CDR3 DNA is TGTGCCAGCAGTGGAATAGCGGGAGGAAATGAGCAGTTCTTC. Translated: CASSGIAGGNEQFF.

V gene TRBV14 combines with J gene TRBJ2-7, with D unclear. Germline loops: CDR1 SGHDN, CDR2 FVKESK. The CDR3 runs 13 residues. The V and J ends lost 3 bases and 6 bases respectively, with 12 bases between them. The CDR3 protein is CASSQSQLGEQYF. The DNA of the CDR3 is TGTGCCAGCAGCCAGTCCCAGTTAGGCGAGCAGTACTTC. The variable domain in full, with the rest retrieved from reference TRBV14 and TRBJ2-7, is EAGVTQFPSHSVIEKGQTVTLRCDPISGHDNLYWYRRVMGKEIKFLLHFVKESKQDESGMPNNRFLAERTGGTYSTLKVQPAELEDSGVYFCASSQSQLGEQYFGPGTRLTVT.

The chain carries TRBV4-3 and TRBJ2-4, with TRBD2 identical over 14 bases. Germline trimming cut 4 bases from V and 3 bases from J; bases unmatched to any gene: 5. The CDR3 is 17 amino acids. Germline V lookup: CDR1 LGHNA, CDR2 YSLEER. The CDR3, as DNA: TGCGCCAGCAGCCCCGGGACTAGCGGGAGATACAAAAACATTCAGTACTTC. Translation gives CASSPGTSGRYKNIQYF.

Here the CDR3 reads CAWSDASGSSETQYF. In DNA, the CDR3 is TGTGCCTGGAGTGATGCTAGCGGGAGCTCTGAGACCCAGTACTTC. The chain combines TRBV30 with TRBJ2-5, with 10 bases matching TRBD2. Germline loops: CDR1 GTSNPN, CDR2 SVGIG (reference sequence). J was trimmed by 5 bases and V by 1 base; bases with no gene match: 7. The CDR3 covers 15 residues.

Written as DNA, the CDR3 is TGTGCCAGCAGTTTCCTAGGGAGAGGGGTCCATGAGCAGTTCTTC. Its protein product is CASSFLGRGVHEQFF. This chain connects TRBV27 to TRBJ2-1; D tentatively fits TRBD1 or TRBD2 (5 bases each). The CDR3 spans 15 residues. V lost 3 bases to trimming and J lost 8 bases, with 17 bases between them. Germline V gives CDR1 MNHEY, CDR2 SMNVEV (reference sequence).